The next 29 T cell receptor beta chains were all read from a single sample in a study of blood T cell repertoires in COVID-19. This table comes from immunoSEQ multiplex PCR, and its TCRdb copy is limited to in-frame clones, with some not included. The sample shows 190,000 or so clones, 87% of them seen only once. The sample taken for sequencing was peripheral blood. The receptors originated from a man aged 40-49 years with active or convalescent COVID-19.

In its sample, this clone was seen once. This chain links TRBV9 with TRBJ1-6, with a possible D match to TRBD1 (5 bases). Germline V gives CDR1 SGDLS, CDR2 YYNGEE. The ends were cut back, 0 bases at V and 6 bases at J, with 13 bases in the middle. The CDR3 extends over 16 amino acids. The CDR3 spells CASSVGRGLGNSPLHF. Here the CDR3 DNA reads TGTGCCAGCAGCGTAGGAAGGGGTTTAGGTAATTCACCCCTCCACTTT.

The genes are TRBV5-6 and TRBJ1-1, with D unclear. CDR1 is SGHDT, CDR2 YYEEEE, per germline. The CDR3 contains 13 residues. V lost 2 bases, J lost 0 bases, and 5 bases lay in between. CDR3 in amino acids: CASSLHVNTEAFF. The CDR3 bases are TGTGCCAGCAGCTTACACGTGAACACTGAAGCTTTCTTT.

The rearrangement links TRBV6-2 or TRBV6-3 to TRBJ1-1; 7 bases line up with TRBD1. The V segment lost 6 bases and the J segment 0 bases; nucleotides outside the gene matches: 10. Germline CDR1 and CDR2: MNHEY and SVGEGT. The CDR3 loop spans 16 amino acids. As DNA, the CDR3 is TGTGCCAGCAGCCCCCTCCCGGGACAGATGAACACTGAAGCTTTCTTT. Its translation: CASSPLPGQMNTEAFF.

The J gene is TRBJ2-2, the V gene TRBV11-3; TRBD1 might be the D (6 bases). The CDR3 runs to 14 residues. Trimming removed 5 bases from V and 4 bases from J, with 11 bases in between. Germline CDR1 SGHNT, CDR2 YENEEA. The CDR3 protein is CASSDDRSTGELFF. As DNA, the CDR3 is TGTGCCAGCAGCGATGACAGGTCCACCGGGGAGCTGTTTTTT.

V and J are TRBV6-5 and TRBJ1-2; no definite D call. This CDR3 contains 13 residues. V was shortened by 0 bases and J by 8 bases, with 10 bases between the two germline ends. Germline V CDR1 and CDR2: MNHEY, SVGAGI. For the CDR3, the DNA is TGTGCCAGCAGTTACTCTCGGGAGGGAGGCTACACCTTC. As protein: CASSYSREGGYTF.

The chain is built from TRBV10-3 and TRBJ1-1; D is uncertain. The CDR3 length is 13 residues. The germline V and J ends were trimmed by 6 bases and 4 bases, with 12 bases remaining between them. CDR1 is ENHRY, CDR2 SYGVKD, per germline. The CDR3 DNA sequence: TGTGCCATCAGCGCCACAGAGGGCACTGAAGCTTTCTTT. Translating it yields CAISATEGTEAFF.

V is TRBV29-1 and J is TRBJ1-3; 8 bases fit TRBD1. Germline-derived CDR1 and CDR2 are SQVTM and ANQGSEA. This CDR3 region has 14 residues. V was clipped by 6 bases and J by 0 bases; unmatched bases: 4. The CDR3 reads CSVLDRGSGNTIYF. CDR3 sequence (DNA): TGCAGCGTCTTAGACAGGGGCTCTGGAAACACCATATATTTT.

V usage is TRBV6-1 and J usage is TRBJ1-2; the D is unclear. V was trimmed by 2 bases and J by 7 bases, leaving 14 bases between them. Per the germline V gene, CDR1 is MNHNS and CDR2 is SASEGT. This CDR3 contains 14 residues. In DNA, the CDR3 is TGTGCCAGCAGTGAAACGCCTCGTGCAGGTGGCTACACCTTC. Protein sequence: CASSETPRAGGYTF.

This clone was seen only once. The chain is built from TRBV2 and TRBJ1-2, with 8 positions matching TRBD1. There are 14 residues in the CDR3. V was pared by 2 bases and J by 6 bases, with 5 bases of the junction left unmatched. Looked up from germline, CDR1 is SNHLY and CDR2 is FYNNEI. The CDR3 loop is CASSESAGGNGYTF. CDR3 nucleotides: TGTGCCAGCAGTGAATCGGCAGGGGGCAATGGCTACACCTTC.

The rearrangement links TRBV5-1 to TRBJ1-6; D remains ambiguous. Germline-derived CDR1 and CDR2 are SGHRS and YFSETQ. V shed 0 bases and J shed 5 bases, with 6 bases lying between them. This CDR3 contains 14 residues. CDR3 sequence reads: CASSLGGDNSPLHF. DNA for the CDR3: TGCGCCAGCAGCTTGGGAGGAGATAATTCACCCCTCCACTTT.

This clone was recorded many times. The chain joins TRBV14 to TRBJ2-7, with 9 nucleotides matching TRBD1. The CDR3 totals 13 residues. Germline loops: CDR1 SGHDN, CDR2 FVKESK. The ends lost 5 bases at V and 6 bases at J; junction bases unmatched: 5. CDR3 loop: CASSYRTGAEQYF. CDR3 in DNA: TGTGCCAGCAGCTATCGGACAGGGGCCGAGCAGTACTTC. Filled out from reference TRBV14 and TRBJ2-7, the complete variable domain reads EAGVTQFPSHSVIEKGQTVTLRCDPISGHDNLYWYRRVMGKEIKFLLHFVKESKQDESGMPNNRFLAERTGGTYSTLKVQPAELEDSGVYFCASSYRTGAEQYFGPGTRLTVT.

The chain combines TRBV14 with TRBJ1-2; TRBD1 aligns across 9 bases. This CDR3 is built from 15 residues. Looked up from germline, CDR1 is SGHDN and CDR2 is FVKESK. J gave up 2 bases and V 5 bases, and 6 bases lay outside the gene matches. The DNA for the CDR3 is TGTGCCAGCAGCGTGACGGGACAGGGAAACTATGGCTACACCTTC. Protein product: CASSVTGQGNYGYTF. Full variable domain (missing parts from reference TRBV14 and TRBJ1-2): EAGVTQFPSHSVIEKGQTVTLRCDPISGHDNLYWYRRVMGKEIKFLLHFVKESKQDESGMPNNRFLAERTGGTYSTLKVQPAELEDSGVYFCASSVTGQGNYGYTFGSGTRLTVV.

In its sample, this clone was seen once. CDR3 nucleotides: TGTGCCAGCAGGTTAGGGAGTACTAATGAAAAACTGTTTTTT. Translated, it gives CASRLGSTNEKLFF. The V gene is TRBV5-6, the J gene TRBJ1-4; no definite D call. V lost 5 bases to trimming and J lost 2 bases, with 10 bases between them. The CDR3 is made up of 14 amino acids. CDR1 and CDR2 (germline): SGHDT, YYEEEE.

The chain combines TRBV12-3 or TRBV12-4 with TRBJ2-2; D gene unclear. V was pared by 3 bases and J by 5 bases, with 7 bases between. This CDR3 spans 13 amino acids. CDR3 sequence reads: CASSFGPTGELFF. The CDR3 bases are TGTGCCAGCAGTTTTGGGCCTACCGGGGAGCTGTTTTTT.

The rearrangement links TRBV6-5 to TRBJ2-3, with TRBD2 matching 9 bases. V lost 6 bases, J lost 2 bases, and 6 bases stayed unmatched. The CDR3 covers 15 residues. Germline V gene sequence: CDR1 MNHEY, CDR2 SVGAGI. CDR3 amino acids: CASSTIAGATDTQYF. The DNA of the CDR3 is TGTGCCAGCAGCACTATAGCGGGGGCCACAGATACGCAGTATTTT.

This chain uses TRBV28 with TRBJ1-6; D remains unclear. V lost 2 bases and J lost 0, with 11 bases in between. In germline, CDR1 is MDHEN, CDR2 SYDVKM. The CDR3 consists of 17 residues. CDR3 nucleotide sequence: TGTGCCAGCAGTTTAGCTATAGATAGCTCCTATAATTCACCCCTCCACTTT. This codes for CASSLAIDSSYNSPLHF.

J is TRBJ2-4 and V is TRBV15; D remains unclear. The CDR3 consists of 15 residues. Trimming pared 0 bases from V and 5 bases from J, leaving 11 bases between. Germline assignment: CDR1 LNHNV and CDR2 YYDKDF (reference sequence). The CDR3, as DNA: TGTGCCACCAGCAGAGATGGCCAGGTTCAAAACATTCAGTACTTC. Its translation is CATSRDGQVQNIQYF.

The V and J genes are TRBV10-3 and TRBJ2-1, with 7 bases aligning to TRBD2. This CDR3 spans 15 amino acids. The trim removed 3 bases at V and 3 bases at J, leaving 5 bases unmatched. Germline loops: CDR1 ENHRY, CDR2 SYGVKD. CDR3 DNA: TGTGCCATCAGTGATGACGGGGGGAACTACAATGAGCAGTTCTTC. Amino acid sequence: CAISDDGGNYNEQFF.

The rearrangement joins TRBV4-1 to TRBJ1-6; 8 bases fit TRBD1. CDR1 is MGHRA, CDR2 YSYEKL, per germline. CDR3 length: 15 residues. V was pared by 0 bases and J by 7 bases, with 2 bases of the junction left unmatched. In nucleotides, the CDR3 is TGCGCCAGCAGCCAAGAGGGACAGGTGAATTCACCCCTCCACTTT. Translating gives CASSQEGQVNSPLHF.

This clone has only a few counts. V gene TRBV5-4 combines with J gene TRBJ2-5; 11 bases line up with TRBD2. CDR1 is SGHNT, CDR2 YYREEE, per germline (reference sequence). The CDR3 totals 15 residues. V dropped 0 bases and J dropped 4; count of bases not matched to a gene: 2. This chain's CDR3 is CASSLGLAGGETQYF. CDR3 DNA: TGTGCCAGCAGCTTGGGGCTAGCGGGGGGAGAGACCCAGTACTTC.

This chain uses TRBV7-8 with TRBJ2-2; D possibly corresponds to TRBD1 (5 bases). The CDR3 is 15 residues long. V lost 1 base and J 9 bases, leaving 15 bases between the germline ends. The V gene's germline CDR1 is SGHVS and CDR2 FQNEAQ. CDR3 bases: TGTGCCAGCAGCTTAGTGGGTCTTAGGGGCCGGGAGCTGTTTTTT. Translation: CASSLVGLRGRELFF.

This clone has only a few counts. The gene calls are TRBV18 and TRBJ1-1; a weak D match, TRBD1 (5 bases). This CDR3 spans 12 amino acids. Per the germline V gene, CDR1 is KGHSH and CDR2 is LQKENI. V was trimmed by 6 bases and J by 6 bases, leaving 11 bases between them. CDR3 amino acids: CASSAGYAEAFF. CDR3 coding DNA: TGTGCCAGCTCGGCAGGGTACGCTGAAGCTTTCTTT.

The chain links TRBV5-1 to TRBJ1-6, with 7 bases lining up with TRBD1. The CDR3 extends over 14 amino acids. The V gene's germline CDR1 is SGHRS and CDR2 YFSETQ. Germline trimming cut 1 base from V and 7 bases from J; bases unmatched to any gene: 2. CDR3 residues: CASSLTGENSPLHF. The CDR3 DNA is TGCGCCAGCAGCTTGACAGGGGAGAATTCACCCCTCCACTTT.

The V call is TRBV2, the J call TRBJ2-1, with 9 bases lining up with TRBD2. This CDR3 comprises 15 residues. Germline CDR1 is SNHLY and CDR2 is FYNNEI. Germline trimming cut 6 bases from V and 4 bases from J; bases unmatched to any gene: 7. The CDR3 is CASRPFAGGYNEQFF. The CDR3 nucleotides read TGTGCCAGCAGGCCCTTCGCGGGGGGGTACAATGAGCAGTTCTTC.

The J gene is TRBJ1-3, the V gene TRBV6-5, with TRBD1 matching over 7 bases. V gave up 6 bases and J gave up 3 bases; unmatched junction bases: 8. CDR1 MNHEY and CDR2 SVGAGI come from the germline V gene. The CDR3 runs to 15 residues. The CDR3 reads CASRGGTVVGNTIYF. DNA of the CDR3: TGTGCCAGCAGGGGTGGGACAGTTGTTGGAAACACCATATATTTT.

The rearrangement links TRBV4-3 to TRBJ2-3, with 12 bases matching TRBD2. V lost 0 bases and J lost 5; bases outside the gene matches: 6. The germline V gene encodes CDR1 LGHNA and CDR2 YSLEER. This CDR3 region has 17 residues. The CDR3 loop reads CASSQDPSGGAQDTQYF. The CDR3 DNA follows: TGCGCCAGCAGCCAAGACCCTAGCGGGGGGGCTCAAGATACGCAGTATTTT.

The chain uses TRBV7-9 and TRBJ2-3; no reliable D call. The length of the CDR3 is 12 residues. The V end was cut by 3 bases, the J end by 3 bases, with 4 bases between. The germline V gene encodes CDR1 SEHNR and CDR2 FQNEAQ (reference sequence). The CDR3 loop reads CASSFPTDTQYF. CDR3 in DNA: TGTGCCAGCAGCTTTCCAACAGATACGCAGTATTTT.

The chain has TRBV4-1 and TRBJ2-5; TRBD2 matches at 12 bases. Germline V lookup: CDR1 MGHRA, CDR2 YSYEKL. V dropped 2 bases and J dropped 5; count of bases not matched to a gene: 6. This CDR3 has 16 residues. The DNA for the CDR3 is TGCGCCAGCAGCCAACCTACTAGCGGGGGGAGGGAGACCCAGTACTTC. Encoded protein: CASSQPTSGGRETQYF.

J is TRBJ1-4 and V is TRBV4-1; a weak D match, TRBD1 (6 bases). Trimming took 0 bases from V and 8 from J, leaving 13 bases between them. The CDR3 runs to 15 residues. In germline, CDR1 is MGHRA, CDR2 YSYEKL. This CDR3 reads CASSQERGQFEKLFF. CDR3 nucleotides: TGCGCCAGCAGCCAAGAGCGAGGACAGTTCGAAAAACTGTTTTTT.